Following are 6 T cell receptor beta chains from one sample sequenced in a study of PD-L1 blockade in urothelial cancer. Method: immunoSEQ multiplex PCR; TCRdb's copy keeps in-frame clones and lacks some. The sample has some 20,000 clones, 88% seen once. The material sequenced was PBMCs, taken around atezolizumab (anti-PD-L1) treatment. All receptors derive from a man aged 50 to 59 with urothelial cancer.

This clone occurred a few times. This rearrangement joins TRBV18 to TRBJ1-1; 10 nucleotides match TRBD1. Germline V gene data show CDR1 as KGHSH and CDR2 as LQKENI. This CDR3 is 14 amino acids long. V lost 5 bases, J lost 1 base, and 1 base stayed unmatched. For the CDR3, the DNA is TGTGCCAGCTCAGGGGACAGGGGGAACACTGAAGCTTTCTTT. This encodes CASSGDRGNTEAFF.

The CDR3 reads CASSLTGGLAGGELFF. The CDR3 DNA is TGTGCCAGCAGCTTAACCGGCGGGCTAGCGGGCGGGGAGCTGTTTTTT. This chain joins TRBV11-2 and TRBJ2-2; 8 bases align to TRBD2. The germline V gene has CDR1 SGHAT and CDR2 FQNNGV. The CDR3 contains 16 residues. J lost 7 bases, V lost 2 bases, and 9 bases had no gene match.

This clone was seen a handful of times. The chain recombines TRBV13 with TRBJ2-7; 11 nucleotides match TRBD1. The germline V gene encodes CDR1 PRHDT and CDR2 FYEKMQ (reference sequence). The CDR3 is 14 residues long. The ends lost 5 bases at V and 4 bases at J; junction bases unmatched: 4. The CDR3 DNA sequence: TGTGCCAGCAGCCACGGGACAGGGGGGTACGAGCAGTACTTC. Its translation is CASSHGTGGYEQYF.

The chain uses TRBV4-1 and TRBJ2-3; the match to TRBD1 covers 8 bases. Germline CDR1 MGHRA, CDR2 YSYEKL. V was clipped by 2 bases and J by 5 bases; unmatched bases: 3. The CDR3 totals 14 residues. The CDR3 reads CASSQRQGRDTQYF. For the CDR3, the DNA is TGCGCCAGCAGCCAAAGACAGGGGCGAGATACGCAGTATTTT.

The chain is built from TRBV9 and TRBJ2-7, with no clear D. From germline, CDR1 is SGDLS and CDR2 YYNGEE. This CDR3 is built from 14 residues. Deletions cut 4 bases from V and 1 base from J, with 12 bases between. As DNA, the CDR3 is TGTGCCAGCAGCCCGCAGACTTTTTCCTACGAGCAGTACTTC. Its translation is CASSPQTFSYEQYF. Together with reference TRBV9 and TRBJ2-7, the CDR3 gives the full variable domain: DSGVTQTPKHLITATGQRVTLRCSPRSGDLSVYWYQQSLDQGLQFLIQYYNGEERAKGNILERFSAQQFPDLHSELNLSSLELGDSALYFCASSPQTFSYEQYFGPGTRLTVT.

The V gene is TRBV5-1, the J gene TRBJ2-2, with D hard to call. Trimming left V 0 bases short and J 4 bases short, with 4 bases between. The germline gives CDR1 SGHRS, CDR2 YFSETQ. The CDR3 totals 13 residues. CDR3 sequence reads: CASSLVSTGELFF. In DNA, the CDR3 is TGCGCCAGCAGCTTGGTATCCACCGGGGAGCTGTTTTTT.